A selection of T cell receptor beta chains follows, all from one sample in a study of blood T cell repertoires in COVID-19. The protocol was immunoSEQ multiplex PCR, while the TCRdb copy is restricted to in-frame clones and leaves out a portion. The sample carries around 100,000 clones, 84% recorded once. The sample consisted of peripheral blood. Receptor source: a human donor in a cohort sampled during active COVID-19. The CDR3 runs from the conserved cysteine through the conserved F or W. A D gene is named only where the DNA matches it firmly.

CDR3 protein: CASSPLQGRSNQPQHF
J gene: TRBJ1-5
V gene: TRBV18
D gene: TRBD1

CDR3 protein: CASSVDRGTEAFF
J gene: TRBJ1-1
V gene: TRBV7-3
D gene: TRBD1

CDR3 protein: CASSNQEGFFTNEKLFF
J gene: TRBJ1-4
V gene: TRBV7-2
D gene: .

CDR3 protein: CASSQDLKSGSSATNEKLFF
J gene: TRBJ1-4
V gene: TRBV4-1
D gene: .

CDR3 protein: CASSLGGRDTDTQYF
J gene: TRBJ2-3
V gene: TRBV14
D gene: .

CDR3 protein: CASSTKTDRQGQPQHF
J gene: TRBJ1-5
V gene: TRBV7-2
D gene: .

CDR3 protein: CASSQGLAGANEQFF
J gene: TRBJ2-1
V gene: TRBV5-1
D gene: TRBD2

CDR3 protein: CASSSLTGFSEQYF
J gene: TRBJ2-7
V gene: TRBV6-5
D gene: .

CDR3 protein: CASSSPGQEETQYF
J gene: TRBJ2-5
V gene: TRBV6-5
D gene: TRBD1

CDR3 protein: CASSEAVGTGGGEQYF
J gene: TRBJ2-7
V gene: TRBV2
D gene: TRBD1

CDR3 protein: CASSGRPFYEQYF
J gene: TRBJ2-7
V gene: TRBV11-1
D gene: .

CDR3 protein: CASSVPGAYNEQFF
J gene: TRBJ2-1
V gene: TRBV10-1
D gene: .

CDR3 protein: CASSVVGVESPLHF
J gene: TRBJ1-6
V gene: TRBV9
D gene: .

CDR3 protein: CASSFTGTSGGLTQYF
J gene: TRBJ2-5
V gene: TRBV5-1
D gene: TRBD2

CDR3 protein: CASSRRQANTEAFF
J gene: TRBJ1-1
V gene: TRBV4-2
D gene: .

CDR3 protein: CASKTLAGTGELFF
J gene: TRBJ2-2
V gene: TRBV27
D gene: TRBD2

CDR3 protein: CASSLGGGYNEQFF
J gene: TRBJ2-1
V gene: TRBV7-9
D gene: TRBD2

CDR3 protein: CASSFVSLGQGGGYTF
J gene: TRBJ1-2
V gene: TRBV28
D gene: TRBD1

CDR3 protein: CASIRRAGGPSGELFF
J gene: TRBJ2-2
V gene: TRBV19
D gene: TRBD2

CDR3 protein: CASSQTGGYSEKLFF
J gene: TRBJ1-4
V gene: TRBV5-5
D gene: .

CDR3 protein: CASSLGNRGSTDTQYF
J gene: TRBJ2-3
V gene: TRBV5-1
D gene: TRBD1

CDR3 protein: CASSVGQYNYGYTF
J gene: TRBJ1-2
V gene: TRBV19
D gene: .

CDR3 protein: CASRGGQGSPLSNQPQHF
J gene: TRBJ1-5
V gene: TRBV2
D gene: .

CDR3 protein: CASSTTRGFQETQYF
J gene: TRBJ2-5
V gene: TRBV11-2
D gene: .

CDR3 protein: CASSARDSSNEKLFF
J gene: TRBJ1-4
V gene: TRBV9
D gene: TRBD1

CDR3 protein: CASSLAGAGNEQFF
J gene: TRBJ2-1
V gene: TRBV6-2/TRBV6-3
D gene: TRBD2

CDR3 protein: CASSLGQGGGYTF
J gene: TRBJ1-2
V gene: TRBV28
D gene: .

CDR3 protein: CASSFGDSYEQYF
J gene: TRBJ2-7
V gene: TRBV7-6
D gene: TRBD1

CDR3 protein: CASSQDWRQRYNSPLHF
J gene: TRBJ1-6
V gene: TRBV4-2
D gene: .

CDR3 protein: CASRGQGAYGYTF
J gene: TRBJ1-2
V gene: TRBV19
D gene: TRBD1

CDR3 protein: CASSFGLGQETQYF
J gene: TRBJ2-5
V gene: TRBV27
D gene: TRBD2

CDR3 protein: CASSPGPAGAPLHF
J gene: TRBJ1-6
V gene: TRBV10-2
D gene: .

CDR3 protein: CASSIISGGTETQYF
J gene: TRBJ2-5
V gene: TRBV19
D gene: TRBD2

CDR3 protein: CASTSTGGGSSLHF
J gene: TRBJ1-6
V gene: TRBV6-6
D gene: TRBD1

CDR3 protein: CASSYSGTPAGYTF
J gene: TRBJ1-2
V gene: TRBV6-5
D gene: .

CDR3 protein: CASRWARMSDTEAFF
J gene: TRBJ1-1
V gene: TRBV27
D gene: .

CDR3 protein: CASSPWTGNNEQFF
J gene: TRBJ2-1
V gene: TRBV3-1/TRBV3-2
D gene: TRBD1

CDR3 protein: CASSSKYRVTEAFF
J gene: TRBJ1-1
V gene: TRBV5-6
D gene: .

CDR3 protein: CASSPGGAAYNSPLHF
J gene: TRBJ1-6
V gene: TRBV4-1
D gene: .

CDR3 protein: CASSQGPNQPQHF
J gene: TRBJ1-5
V gene: TRBV14
D gene: .

CDR3 protein: CASSVAGQNNYGYTF
J gene: TRBJ1-2
V gene: TRBV9
D gene: .

CDR3 protein: CASSLGTGPYGYTF
J gene: TRBJ1-2
V gene: TRBV5-1
D gene: TRBD1

CDR3 protein: CASSRLWGPRGLAGAPGREQFF
J gene: TRBJ2-1
V gene: TRBV4-1
D gene: TRBD2

CDR3 protein: CASSPPTGFDGYTF
J gene: TRBJ1-2
V gene: TRBV19
D gene: TRBD1

CDR3 protein: CASSQIAGGPHEQFF
J gene: TRBJ2-1
V gene: TRBV4-3
D gene: TRBD2

CDR3 protein: CASSQLSYEQYF
J gene: TRBJ2-7
V gene: TRBV3-1/TRBV3-2
D gene: .

CDR3 protein: CASSLKTSGGYEQYF
J gene: TRBJ2-7
V gene: TRBV5-1
D gene: TRBD2

CDR3 protein: CASSSRAGRGNEQYF
J gene: TRBJ2-7
V gene: TRBV5-1
D gene: TRBD2